This T cell receptor (beta chain) was observed in a study of monozygotic twins with inflammatory bowel disease. There are 14 residues in the CDR3. Germline V lookup: CDR1 SGHTA, CDR2 FQGNSA. TCRdb reprocessed the 5' RACE reads and stores each CDR3 protein as one record, lacking DNA. This sample's table has approximately 400,000 distinct CDR3 sequences. The source material was blood. The origin of this receptor is a human donor with ulcerative colitis or Crohn's disease, or a healthy co-twin of an affected twin (not recorded which). The chain joins TRBV7-2 to TRBJ2-7. The CDR3 reads CASRPTGAAYEQYF.